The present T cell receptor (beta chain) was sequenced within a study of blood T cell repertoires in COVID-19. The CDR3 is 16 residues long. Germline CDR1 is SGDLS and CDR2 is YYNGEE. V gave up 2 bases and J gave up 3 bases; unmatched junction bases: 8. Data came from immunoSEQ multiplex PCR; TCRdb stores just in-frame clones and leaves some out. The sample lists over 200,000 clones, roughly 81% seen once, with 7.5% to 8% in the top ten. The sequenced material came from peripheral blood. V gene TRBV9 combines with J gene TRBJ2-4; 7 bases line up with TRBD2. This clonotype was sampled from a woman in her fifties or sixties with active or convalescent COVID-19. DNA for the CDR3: TGTGCCAGCAGCGTTAGCCTTGGGGGGGTCAAAAACATTCAGTACTTC. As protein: CASSVSLGGVKNIQYF.